Below are 21 T cell receptor beta chains sequenced from a single sample in a study of shared clonotypes between healthy human individuals. Only CD45RO-negative cells positively selected for CCR7 counted as naive CD8 cells, so terminally differentiated effector memory CD45RA+ cells were excluded. The protocol was immunoSEQ multiplex PCR, while the TCRdb copy is restricted to in-frame clones and leaves out a portion. The sample shows roughly 2.1 million clones, about 92% of them seen only once. The sequenced material came from naive CD8+ T cells from PBMCs. These TCRs come from a man aged 18 to 29 in good health. Some clones in this sample may be carry-over from other donors' samples.

The chain joins TRBV6-1 to TRBJ2-3, with 9 bases identical to TRBD2. J lost 1 base, V lost 4 bases, and 9 bases had no gene match. The germline V gene encodes CDR1 MNHNS and CDR2 SASEGT. This CDR3 comprises 17 residues. DNA of the CDR3: TGTGCCAGCAGTGCCCTGAGACTAGCGGTACGCACAGATACGCAGTATTTT. It yields the protein CASSALRLAVRTDTQYF.

This clone appeared once. This chain uses TRBV7-3 with TRBJ2-1; D is uncertain. Germline loops: CDR1 SGHTA, CDR2 FQGTGA. V lost 4 bases, J lost 2 bases, and 6 bases lay in between. This CDR3 comprises 13 residues. CDR3 sequence: CASSSLPYNEQFF. CDR3 DNA: TGTGCCAGCAGCTCCCTTCCCTACAATGAGCAGTTCTTC.

J is TRBJ1-1 and V is TRBV4-3; TRBD1 agrees at 7 bases. Germline loops: CDR1 LGHNA, CDR2 YSLEER. V shed 8 bases and J 4 bases; nucleotides not matched to a gene: 16. The CDR3 consists of 16 residues. DNA of the CDR3: TGCGCCAGCCCGGCGCATGGCGGAGGGGGCTTCACTGAAGCTTTCTTT. Residues: CASPAHGGGGFTEAFF.

This chain links TRBV7-9 with TRBJ2-7; D is undetermined. The germline V gene has CDR1 SEHNR and CDR2 FQNEAQ (reference sequence). With 3 bases removed from V and 0 bases from J, the gap between germline ends came to 9 bases. The CDR3 loop spans 14 amino acids. CDR3 residues: CASSFTQSSYEQYF. CDR3 nucleotides: TGTGCCAGCAGCTTTACACAGAGCTCCTACGAGCAGTACTTC.

This chain links TRBV27 with TRBJ2-7; D might be TRBD1 or TRBD2, each matching 6 bases. Germline CDR1 MNHEY, CDR2 SMNVEV (reference sequence). This CDR3 contains 13 residues. Trimming cost V 6 bases and J 5 bases, with 14 bases left between them. CDR3: CASSLGGKDEQYF. The CDR3 DNA sequence: TGTGCCAGCAGCCTAGGGGGGAAAGACGAGCAGTACTTC.

The rearrangement joins TRBV6-5 to TRBJ2-1; D not resolved. V lost 6 bases and J 9 bases, leaving 18 bases between the germline ends. The CDR3 contains 14 residues. Germline V lookup: CDR1 MNHEY, CDR2 SVGAGI. The chain's CDR3 is CASSTVTVVGEQFF. The CDR3 DNA is TGTGCCAGCAGCACGGTGACGGTAGTCGGTGAGCAGTTCTTC.

The V call is TRBV7-9, the J call TRBJ2-1; TRBD2 might be the D (9 bases). There are 19 residues in the CDR3. CDR1 SEHNR and CDR2 FQNEAQ come from the germline V gene (reference sequence). The V and J ends lost 5 bases and 8 bases respectively, with 31 bases between them. The DNA for the CDR3 is TGTGCCAGCAGCCTAGGTGGCAGGGGGCTTCTAGCGGGGAATCATGAGCAGTTCTTC. Translating it yields CASSLGGRGLLAGNHEQFF.

This chain uses TRBV19 with TRBJ2-1, with 8 bases that match TRBD2. The CDR3 spans 15 residues. The germline V gene has CDR1 LNHDA and CDR2 SQIVND (reference sequence). J gave up 4 bases and V 6 bases, and 8 bases lay outside the gene matches. The CDR3 nucleotides are TGTGCCAGTAGACCCGGGACTAGACATTACAATGAGCAGTTCTTC. Protein product: CASRPGTRHYNEQFF.

V and J are TRBV25-1 and TRBJ1-3, with D perhaps TRBD1 (5 bases). Germline CDR1 reads MGHDK; CDR2 reads SYGVNS. V was trimmed by 1 base and J by 0 bases, leaving 7 bases between them. The CDR3 sequence is 15 residues long. Here the CDR3 DNA reads TGTGCCAGCAGTGAATGGGGCGACTCTGGAAACACCATATATTTT. Translating it yields CASSEWGDSGNTIYF. Full variable domain (outside the CDR3, taken from reference TRBV25-1 and TRBJ1-3): EADIYQTPRYLVIGTGKKITLECSQTMGHDKMYWYQQDPGMELHLIHYSYGVNSTEKGDLSSESTVSRIRTEHFPLTLESARPSHTSQYLCASSEWGDSGNTIYFGEGSWLTVV.

The V and J genes are TRBV7-9 and TRBJ2-3, with 8 positions matching TRBD2. Germline V lookup: CDR1 SEHNR, CDR2 FQNEAQ (reference sequence). There are 15 residues in the CDR3. V lost 5 bases and J lost 1; bases outside the gene matches: 5. The DNA of the CDR3 is TGTGCCAGCAGCAAAGGACTAGCCGGCACAGATACGCAGTATTTT. Protein sequence: CASSKGLAGTDTQYF. The variable domain in full, with the rest retrieved from reference TRBV7-9 and TRBJ2-3, is DTGVSQNPRHKITKRGQNVTFRCDPISEHNRLYWYRQTLGQGPEFLTYFQNEAQLEKSRLLSDRFSAERPKGSFSTLEIQRTEQGDSAMYLCASSKGLAGTDTQYFGPGTRLTVL.

The rearrangement uses TRBV5-1 and TRBJ2-2; D remains ambiguous. V lost 6 bases and J lost 3, with 21 bases in between. The CDR3 runs to 17 residues. Per the germline V gene, CDR1 is SGHRS and CDR2 is YFSETQ. CDR3 in amino acids: CASKSPSVRRHTGELFF. The DNA for the CDR3 is TGCGCCAGCAAGTCCCCGTCGGTCCGTCGGCACACCGGGGAGCTGTTTTTT.

The rearrangement links TRBV5-1 to TRBJ2-1; D gene ambiguous. CDR3 size: 16 residues. CDR1 is SGHRS and CDR2 is YFSETQ in the germline V gene. V was shortened by 2 bases and J by 1 base, with 13 bases between the two germline ends. DNA of the CDR3: TGCGCCAGCAGCTTTCCTTTTGATGGATCCTACAATGAGCAGTTCTTC. Translating gives CASSFPFDGSYNEQFF.

The genes are TRBV6-1 and TRBJ1-2; weak D call: TRBD1 (5 bases). Germline CDR1 reads MNHNS; CDR2 reads SASEGT. The CDR3 runs to 16 residues. V was cut by 1 base and J by 3 bases, with 15 bases left in between. This chain's CDR3 is CASSEEVSGTYYGYTF. DNA for the CDR3: TGTGCCAGCAGTGAAGAGGTGAGCGGGACCTACTATGGCTACACCTTC.

The chain is built from TRBV7-2 and TRBJ2-7; D perhaps matches TRBD1 (6 bases). Looked up from germline, CDR1 is SGHTA and CDR2 is FQGNSA. V was clipped by 5 bases and J by 4 bases, with 18 bases between them. The CDR3 runs 15 residues. The CDR3: CASSPGRGGVYEQYF. In DNA form, the CDR3 reads TGTGCCAGCAGCCCCGGGCGAGGGGGTGTTTACGAGCAGTACTTC.

The gene calls are TRBV19 and TRBJ1-4, with TRBD1 as a possible D gene (6 bases). Trimming cost V 6 bases and J 6 bases, with 17 bases left between them. Germline V gene lookup returns CDR1 LNHDA and CDR2 SQIVND (reference sequence). The CDR3 covers 15 residues. The CDR3 DNA reads as TGTGCCAGTAGCCCGACCGGGACAAGATATGAAAAACTGTTTTTT. As protein: CASSPTGTRYEKLFF.

The genes are TRBV19 and TRBJ2-7; D not certain. Germline V gene lookup returns CDR1 LNHDA and CDR2 SQIVND (reference sequence). The CDR3 has 15 amino acids. The V end was cut by 3 bases, the J end by 2 bases, with 14 bases between. CDR3 sequence reads: CASSIFLSATYEQYF. The CDR3 DNA reads TGTGCCAGTAGTATTTTCTTATCGGCAACCTACGAGCAGTACTTC.

The genes are TRBV2 and TRBJ2-4; 14 bases are shared with TRBD2. Germline loops: CDR1 SNHLY, CDR2 FYNNEI. After removal of 6 bases from V and 6 bases from J, the junction contained 7 bases not matched to a gene. The CDR3 covers 16 residues. CDR3 residues: CASRGRLAGGPNIQYF. CDR3 sequence (DNA): TGTGCCAGCAGGGGAAGACTAGCGGGAGGGCCAAACATTCAGTACTTC.

This sequence joins TRBV19 and TRBJ2-7; the match to TRBD1 covers 8 bases. V lost 10 bases, J lost 2 bases, and 10 bases stayed unmatched. The CDR3 extends over 14 amino acids. Looked up from germline, CDR1 is LNHDA and CDR2 is SQIVND (reference sequence). The DNA for the CDR3 is TGTGCCACCTCACGGACAGGGACCACCTACGAGCAGTACTTC. Translating gives CATSRTGTTYEQYF.

The CDR3 DNA is TGTGCCAGCAGTTTTTGGGGACGGCTCACCACTGAAGCTTTCTTT. Translated: CASSFWGRLTTEAFF. This rearrangement joins TRBV28 to TRBJ1-1; the D gene is possibly TRBD1 (5 bases). The CDR3 covers 15 residues. Germline V lookup: CDR1 MDHEN, CDR2 SYDVKM. V lost 3 bases and J 4 bases, leaving 15 bases between the germline ends. Variable domain in full (rest from reference TRBV28 and TRBJ1-1): DVKVTQSSRYLVKRTGEKVFLECVQDMDHENMFWYRQDPGLGLRLIYFSYDVKMKEKGDIPEGYSVSREKKERFSLILESASTNQTSMYLCASSFWGRLTTEAFFGQGTRLTVV.

This chain joins TRBV6-1 and TRBJ2-7; D is unclear. The CDR3 is 15 residues long. Germline CDR1 and CDR2: MNHNS and SASEGT. V dropped 0 bases and J dropped 3 bases, with 12 bases sitting between them. The CDR3 region is CASSEARQALYEQYF. The CDR3 DNA reads TGTGCCAGCAGTGAAGCGAGGCAGGCCCTCTACGAGCAGTACTTC.

This clone was counted only a few times. Other DNA sequences from this sample encode an identical CDR3 as well. The chain carries TRBV9 and TRBJ2-7, with 10 positions matching TRBD2. CDR1 and CDR2 from the germline V gene are SGDLS and YYNGEE. The CDR3 loop spans 15 amino acids. The ends lost 0 bases at V and 6 bases at J; junction bases unmatched: 6. This CDR3 is CASSVGASGSGEQYF. The DNA for the CDR3 is TGTGCCAGCAGCGTAGGGGCTAGCGGGAGTGGCGAGCAGTACTTC.